The rows below give T cell receptor beta chains drawn from one sample of a study of cytomegalovirus exposure and HLA in healthy donors. Here immunoSEQ multiplex PCR was the method, and the copy in TCRdb shows in-frame clones only, minus some. The sample shows more than 80,000 clones, roughly two thirds of them seen only once. What was sequenced was PBMCs. The receptors stem from a female donor in good health and CMV-seronegative. Each CDR3 is given with its conserved first and last residue. The D gene is left open where the match is weak. Clone size is shown for a subset of rows, as once, few, many or a class of expanded clone.

D	J	size	V	DNA	CDR3
TRBD1	TRBJ2-5	NA	TRBV4-2	TGTGCCAGCAGCCCCCAGGGACAGGGGGAGACCCAGTACTTC	CASSPQGQGETQYF
NA	TRBJ2-1	NA	TRBV7-6	TGTGCCAGCAGCGGCCGGGTGAACAATGAGCAGTTCTTC	CASSGRVNNEQFF
TRBD2	TRBJ2-1	NA	TRBV5-1	TGCGCCAGCAGCCAGGGACTAGCGGGAGTAGGTGAGCAGTTCTTC	CASSQGLAGVGEQFF
NA	TRBJ1-4	once	TRBV7-9	TGTGCCAGCAGCTTAGACTCAACTAATGAAAAACTGTTTTTT	CASSLDSTNEKLFF
NA	TRBJ2-2	NA	TRBV2	TGTGCCAGTAGCGTGGGTGCGGGGACCGGGGAGCTGTTTTTT	CASSVGAGTGELFF
NA	TRBJ2-7	once	TRBV11-3	TGTGCCAGCAGCTTAGGGGGCGGAAGCGAGCAGTACTTC	CASSLGGGSEQYF
TRBD2	TRBJ2-7	NA	TRBV7-6	TGTGCCAGCAGCCGTTCTGCGGGGGGGAGCTCCTACGAGCAGTACTTC	CASSRSAGGSSYEQYF
NA	TRBJ2-2	NA	TRBV6-5	TGTGCCAGCAGTCGCGTCCCCGGGGAGCTGTTTTTT	CASSRVPGELFF
NA	TRBJ2-7	NA	TRBV29-1	TGCAGCGTCTCCCGGTCCTACGAGCAGTACTTC	CSVSRSYEQYF
NA	TRBJ1-5	NA	TRBV6-1	TGTGCCAGCAGTGAAACTGCAGGGAATCAGCCCCAGCATTTT	CASSETAGNQPQHF
NA	TRBJ2-7	NA	TRBV7-2	TGTGCCAGCAGCTTAAACTCGGCCTACGAGCAGTACTTC	CASSLNSAYEQYF
NA	TRBJ1-3	once	TRBV7-2	TGTGCCAGCAGCTTAGCGTCGGGGGGCGCGACTGGAAACACCATATATTTT	CASSLASGGATGNTIYF
NA	TRBJ2-3	NA	TRBV5-1	TGCGCCAGCAGCCCAGGGTCGGTGTCAGATACGCAGTATTTT	CASSPGSVSDTQYF
NA	TRBJ1-1	NA	TRBV5-1	TGCGCCAGCAGCAAGGCTCAGGGGTCCACTGAAGCTTTCTTT	CASSKAQGSTEAFF
NA	TRBJ2-7	NA	TRBV7-9	TGTGCCAGCAGCTTACGGGGGAGCGAGCAGTACTTC	CASSLRGSEQYF
NA	TRBJ2-4	NA	TRBV9	TGTGCCAGCAGCGTAGATGGGGGGTGGGGAACCAAAAACATTCAGTACTTC	CASSVDGGWGTKNIQYF
TRBD1	TRBJ1-2	few	TRBV5-6	TGTGCCAGCAGCGTCTTTGGGACAGGGCAGTCGAGGGCCTATGGCTACACCTTC	CASSVFGTGQSRAYGYTF
TRBD2	TRBJ2-1	NA	TRBV19	TGTGCCAGTAGTATAGGGACTAGCTATGAGCAGTTCTTC	CASSIGTSYEQFF
NA	TRBJ2-7	NA	TRBV30	TGTGCCTGTTCCCAGGTCTGGGACGAGCAGTACTTC	CACSQVWDEQYF
NA	TRBJ2-3	few	TRBV10-1	TGCGCCAGCGGCGCCCCTTGGGGAGCGAGCACAGATACGCAGTATTTT	CASGAPWGASTDTQYF
NA	TRBJ1-1	NA	TRBV29-1	TGCAGCGCCGACAGGCTAGACACTGAAGCTTTCTTT	CSADRLDTEAFF